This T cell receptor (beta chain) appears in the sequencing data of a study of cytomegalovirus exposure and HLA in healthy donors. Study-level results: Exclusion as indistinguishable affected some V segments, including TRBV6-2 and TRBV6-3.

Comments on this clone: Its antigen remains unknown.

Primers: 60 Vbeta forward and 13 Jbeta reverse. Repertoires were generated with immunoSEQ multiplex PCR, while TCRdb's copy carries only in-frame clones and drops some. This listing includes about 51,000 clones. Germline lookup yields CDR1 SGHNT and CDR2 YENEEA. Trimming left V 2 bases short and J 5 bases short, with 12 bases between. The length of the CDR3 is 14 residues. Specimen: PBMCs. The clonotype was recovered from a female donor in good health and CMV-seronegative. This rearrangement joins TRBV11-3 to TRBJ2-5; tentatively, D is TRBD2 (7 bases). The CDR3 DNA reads TGTGCCAGCAGCTTATACGGGGGGCCTGAGACCCAGTACTTC. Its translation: CASSLYGGPETQYF. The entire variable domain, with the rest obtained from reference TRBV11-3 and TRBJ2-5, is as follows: EAGVVQSPRYKIIEKKQPVAFWCNPISGHNTLYWYLQNLGQGPELLIRYENEEAVDDSQLPKDRFSAERLKGVDSTLKIQPAELGDSAVYLCASSLYGGPETQYFGPGTRLLVL.